Below, 19 T cell receptor beta chains from the same sample are listed, as sequenced in a study of response to subunit inactivated influenza vaccine. TCRdb reprocessed the RT-PCR reads with MiXCR, giving one entry per CDR3 protein. The table records about 780,000 distinct CDR3 sequences, about 18% of them present only once. The input for sequencing was PBMCs from blood, taken around 5 days after vaccination. These receptors were obtained from a man in his fifties or sixties who received an inactivated influenza vaccine.

V and J are TRBV6-6 and TRBJ2-7; D uncertain. Germline V gives CDR1 MNHNY, CDR2 SVGAGI (reference sequence). The CDR3 extends over 12 amino acids. The V end lost 6 bases, the J end lost 4 bases, and 10 bases lay between the germline ends. The CDR3 sequence: CASSPIWYEQYF. The DNA for the CDR3 is TGTGCCAGCAGCCCCATCTGGTACGAGCAGTACTTC.

The V and J genes are TRBV5-6 and TRBJ1-3; D ambiguous. CDR3 length equals 13 residues. The germline gives CDR1 SGHDT, CDR2 YYEEEE. Trimming left V 4 bases short and J 2 bases short, with 7 bases between. CDR3 amino acids: CASSGRAGNTIYF. The CDR3 DNA is TGTGCCAGCAGCGGCAGAGCTGGAAACACCATATATTTT.

Ten or more counts support this clonotype. V usage is TRBV20-1 and J usage is TRBJ1-1, with TRBD1 identical over 7 bases. V gave up 5 bases and J gave up 2 bases; unmatched junction bases: 8. The CDR3 is 14 amino acids. From germline, CDR1 is DFQATT and CDR2 SNEGSKA (reference sequence). The CDR3 is CSAGRGQLNTEAFF. The CDR3 coding sequence is TGCAGTGCTGGCCGGGGACAGCTAAACACTGAAGCTTTCTTT.

This chain links TRBV7-2 with TRBJ2-2, with 7 nucleotides matching TRBD2. The length of the CDR3 is 17 residues. Per the germline V gene, CDR1 is SGHTA and CDR2 is FQGNSA. The ends lost 5 bases at V and 3 bases at J; junction bases unmatched: 12. The DNA for the CDR3 is TGTGCCAGCAGCCTAAATAAACCGGGGGGTTACACCGGGGAGCTGTTTTTT. It translates to CASSLNKPGGYTGELFF.

Written as DNA, the CDR3 is TGCAGCGTTGACATAGGGGGCACAGATACGCAGTATTTT. It specifies CSVDIGGTDTQYF. V is TRBV29-1 and J is TRBJ2-3; maybe TRBD1 (5 bases). Germline V CDR1 and CDR2: SQVTM, ANQGSEA. CDR3 length: 13 residues. V was pared by 3 bases and J by 1 base, with 8 bases between.

This clonotype has just a few counts. The genes are TRBV4-3 and TRBJ2-2; unclear D gene. Germline values: CDR1 LGHNA, CDR2 YSLEER. Deletions cut 0 bases from V and 5 bases from J, with 10 bases between. This CDR3 has 15 residues. CDR3 sequence: CASSQDSLATGELFF. CDR3 DNA: TGCGCCAGCAGCCAAGACTCCCTGGCAACCGGGGAGCTGTTTTTT.

This clonotype was seen a handful of times. The chain joins TRBV12-3 or TRBV12-4 to TRBJ2-1; a possible D gene is TRBD2 (6 bases). With 4 bases removed from V and 10 bases from J, the gap between germline ends came to 11 bases. This CDR3 region has 12 residues. The CDR3 coding sequence is TGTGCCAGCAGTTGGGGACTGGGAGAGCAGTTCTTC. It yields the protein CASSWGLGEQFF.

The chain recombines TRBV10-2 with TRBJ2-5, with TRBD2 matching over 9 bases. The CDR3 has 14 amino acids. Germline CDR1 and CDR2: WSHSY and SAAADI. After removal of 9 bases from V and 4 bases from J, the junction contained 9 bases not matched to a gene. In DNA form, the CDR3 reads TGCGCCAGTGATCCTAGCGGGGTTTCAGAGACCCAGTACTTC. It translates to CASDPSGVSETQYF.

This clonotype has only a few counts. The rearrangement joins TRBV4-3 to TRBJ1-1; D uncertain. The CDR3 consists of 15 residues. Germline V gives CDR1 LGHNA, CDR2 YSLEER. V was cut by 0 bases and J by 0 bases, with 8 bases left in between. Written as DNA, the CDR3 is TGCGCCAGCAGCCAAGATGTCCGTATGAACACTGAAGCTTTCTTT. This sequence encodes CASSQDVRMNTEAFF.

The chain carries TRBV20-1 and TRBJ1-1; D is ambiguous. The CDR3 is made up of 12 amino acids. CDR1 and CDR2 from the germline V gene are DFQATT and SNEGSKA (reference sequence). V lost 6 bases and J 1 base, leaving 9 bases between the germline ends. The CDR3 DNA reads TGCAGTGCAGTGGGCGGGAACACTGAAGCTTTCTTT. Translating gives CSAVGGNTEAFF.

This rearrangement joins TRBV4-1 to TRBJ2-1; D not certain. CDR3 length equals 14 residues. CDR1 is MGHRA and CDR2 is YSYEKL in the germline V gene. Trimming took off 3 bases at V and 0 bases at J, with 6 bases between the two ends. The CDR3 spells CASSHSSSYNEQFF. For the CDR3, the DNA is TGCGCCAGCAGCCATTCGAGCTCCTACAATGAGCAGTTCTTC.

This chain uses TRBV20-1 with TRBJ2-1; 9 positions match TRBD2. The germline V gene encodes CDR1 DFQATT and CDR2 SNEGSKA (reference sequence). The V segment lost 3 bases and the J segment 5 bases; nucleotides outside the gene matches: 8. The CDR3 spans 15 residues. CDR3 coding DNA: TGCAGTGCTAGTGCTTCGGCTAGCGGGGACAATGAGCAGTTCTTC. Translating it yields CSASASASGDNEQFF.

The chain uses TRBV4-3 and TRBJ1-4; D not certain. Trimming cost V 0 bases and J 3 bases, with 14 bases left between them. Germline loops: CDR1 LGHNA, CDR2 YSLEER. The CDR3 spans 17 residues. The CDR3 DNA reads TGCGCCAGCAGCCAAGAGTTGGTCCGGGTCCCTAATGAAAAACTGTTTTTT. Its translation is CASSQELVRVPNEKLFF.

A few counts support this clonotype. V usage is TRBV7-3 and J usage is TRBJ2-7; TRBD1 agrees at 7 bases. The CDR3 runs to 13 residues. Germline CDR1 is SGHTA and CDR2 is FQGTGA. The V segment lost 5 bases and the J segment 5 bases; nucleotides outside the gene matches: 6. CDR3 sequence: CASSRRQGDEQYF. CDR3 bases: TGTGCCAGCAGCCGCCGACAGGGCGACGAGCAGTACTTC. Complete variable domain (other parts from reference TRBV7-3 and TRBJ2-7): GAGVSQTPSNKVTEKGKYVELRCDPISGHTALYWYRQSLGQGPEFLIYFQGTGAADDSGLPNDRFFAVRPEGSVSTLKIQRTERGDSAVYLCASSRRQGDEQYFGPGTRLTVT.

The chain is built from TRBV7-3 and TRBJ2-1, with 11 bases identical to TRBD2. Germline lookup yields CDR1 SGHTA and CDR2 FQGTGA. The CDR3 is 20 amino acids. V lost 4 bases, J lost 4 bases, and 18 bases stayed unmatched. The CDR3 DNA reads TGTGCCAGCAGCTACGGGGAGCGCTGGCAAATAGCGGGAGGGTACAATGAGCAGTTCTTC. It is translated as CASSYGERWQIAGGYNEQFF.

V usage is TRBV6-5 and J usage is TRBJ2-7; TRBD2 matches at 10 bases. This CDR3 is 16 amino acids long. The V gene end was trimmed by 4 bases and the J gene end by 3 bases; junction bases not matched to a gene: 9. The germline gives CDR1 MNHEY, CDR2 SVGAGI. The CDR3 DNA reads as TGTGCCAGCAGTTCTACCGGGACTAGCGAGTACTACGAGCAGTACTTC. Encoded protein: CASSSTGTSEYYEQYF.

The J gene is TRBJ2-7, the V gene TRBV29-1; possible D gene TRBD2, 6 bases. V was clipped by 7 bases and J by 5 bases, with 12 bases between them. CDR1 is SQVTM and CDR2 is ANQGSEA in the germline V gene. The CDR3 extends over 11 amino acids. In DNA, the CDR3 is TGCAGCGCTGGGAGGTTCAACGAGCAGTACTTC. Its protein product is CSAGRFNEQYF.

The J gene is TRBJ2-5, the V gene TRBV20-1; 7 nucleotides line up with TRBD1. CDR1 and CDR2 (germline): DFQATT, SNEGSKA (reference sequence). J lost 5 bases, V lost 1 base, and 4 bases had no gene match. The CDR3 length is 13 residues. CDR3 amino acids: CSARGQGYETQYF. CDR3 DNA: TGCAGTGCTAGAGGACAGGGCTATGAGACCCAGTACTTC.

The chain combines TRBV5-5 with TRBJ1-3; 8 bases line up with TRBD1. With 4 bases clipped from V and 2 bases from J, the junction kept 8 bases outside the gene matches. CDR1 and CDR2 (germline): SGHKS, YYEKEE (reference sequence). The CDR3 contains 16 residues. The CDR3 DNA sequence: TGTGCCAGCAGCCCACCTCCAGGGGGCACTGGAAACACCATATATTTT. It yields the protein CASSPPPGGTGNTIYF.